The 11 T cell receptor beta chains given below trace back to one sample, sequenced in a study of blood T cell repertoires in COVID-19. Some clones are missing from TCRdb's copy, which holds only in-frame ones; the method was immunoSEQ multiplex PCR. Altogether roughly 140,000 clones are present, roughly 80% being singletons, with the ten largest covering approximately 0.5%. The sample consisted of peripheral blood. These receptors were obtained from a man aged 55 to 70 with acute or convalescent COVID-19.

The CDR3 coding sequence is TGCGCCAGCAGCTTGCGGCAGGATAGCACAGATACGCAGTATTTT. Protein product: CASSLRQDSTDTQYF. The chain couples TRBV5-1 to TRBJ2-3; no clear D. Trimming removed 1 base from V and 0 bases from J, with 9 bases in between. There are 15 residues in the CDR3. Germline V gives CDR1 SGHRS, CDR2 YFSETQ.

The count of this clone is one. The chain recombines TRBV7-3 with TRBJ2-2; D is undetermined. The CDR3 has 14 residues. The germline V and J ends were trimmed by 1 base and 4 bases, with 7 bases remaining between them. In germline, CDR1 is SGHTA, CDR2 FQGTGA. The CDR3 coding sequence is TGTGCCAGCAGCTTAATTGGAGCCACCGGGGAGCTGTTTTTT. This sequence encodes CASSLIGATGELFF.

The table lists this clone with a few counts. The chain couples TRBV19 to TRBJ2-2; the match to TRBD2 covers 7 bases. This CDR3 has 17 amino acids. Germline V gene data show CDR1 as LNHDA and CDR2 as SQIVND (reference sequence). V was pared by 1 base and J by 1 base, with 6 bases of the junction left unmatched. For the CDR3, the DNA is TGTGCCAGTAGTATAGGGGGAGGGGCCGGGAACACCGGGGAGCTGTTTTTT. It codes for CASSIGGGAGNTGELFF. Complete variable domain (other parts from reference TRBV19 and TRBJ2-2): DGGITQSPKYLFRKEGQNVTLSCEQNLNHDAMYWYRQDPGQGLRLIYYSQIVNDFQKGDIAEGYSVSREKKESFPLTVTSAQKNPTAFYLCASSIGGGAGNTGELFFGEGSRLTVL.

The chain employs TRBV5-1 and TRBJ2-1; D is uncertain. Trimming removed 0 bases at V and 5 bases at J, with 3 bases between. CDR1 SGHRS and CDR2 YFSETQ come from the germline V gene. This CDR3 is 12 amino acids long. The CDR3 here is CASSLADNEQFF. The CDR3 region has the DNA TGCGCCAGCAGCTTGGCTGACAATGAGCAGTTCTTC.

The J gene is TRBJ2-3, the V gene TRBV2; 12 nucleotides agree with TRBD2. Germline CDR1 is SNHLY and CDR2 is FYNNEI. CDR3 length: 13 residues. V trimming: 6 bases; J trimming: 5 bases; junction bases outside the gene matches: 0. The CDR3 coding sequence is TGTGCCAGCAGGGGACTAGCGGGAGATACGCAGTATTTT. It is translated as CASRGLAGDTQYF. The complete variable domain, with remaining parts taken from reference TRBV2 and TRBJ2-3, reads EPEVTQTPSHQVTQMGQEVILRCVPISNHLYFYWYRQILGQKVEFLVSFYNNEISEKSEIFDDQFSVERPDGSNFTLKIRSTKLEDSAMYFCASRGLAGDTQYFGPGTRLTVL.

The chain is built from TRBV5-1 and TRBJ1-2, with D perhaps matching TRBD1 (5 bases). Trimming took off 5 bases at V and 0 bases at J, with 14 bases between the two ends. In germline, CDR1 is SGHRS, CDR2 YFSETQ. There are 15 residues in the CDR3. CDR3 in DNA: TGCGCCAGCAGGATTGGGGGGGAAACTAACTATGGCTACACCTTC. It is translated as CASRIGGETNYGYTF.

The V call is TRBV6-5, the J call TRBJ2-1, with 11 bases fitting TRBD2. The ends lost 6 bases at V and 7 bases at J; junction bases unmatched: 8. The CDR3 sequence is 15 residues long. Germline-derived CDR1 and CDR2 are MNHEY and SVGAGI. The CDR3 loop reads CASRGSGGAENEQFF. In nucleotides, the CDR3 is TGTGCCAGCAGGGGTAGCGGGGGGGCCGAAAATGAGCAGTTCTTC.

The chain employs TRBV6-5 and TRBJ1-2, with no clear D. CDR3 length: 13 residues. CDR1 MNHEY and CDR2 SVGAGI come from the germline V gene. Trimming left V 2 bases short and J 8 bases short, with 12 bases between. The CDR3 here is CASSYEPLGGYTF. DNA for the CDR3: TGTGCCAGCAGTTACGAACCTCTCGGGGGCTACACCTTC.

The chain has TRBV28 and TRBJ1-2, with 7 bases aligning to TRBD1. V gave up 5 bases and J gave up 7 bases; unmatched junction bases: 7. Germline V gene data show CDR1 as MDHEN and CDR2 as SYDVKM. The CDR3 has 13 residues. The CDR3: CASSLQGMGGYTF. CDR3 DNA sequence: TGTGCCAGCAGTCTACAGGGGATGGGTGGCTACACCTTC.

CDR3 sequence reads: CAISDSLRRGKSGYNEQFF. In DNA, the CDR3 is TGTGCCATCAGTGACTCCCTTCGGCGGGGGAAGAGTGGCTACAATGAGCAGTTCTTC. This sequence joins TRBV10-3 and TRBJ2-1; TRBD2 matches at 7 bases. The CDR3 contains 19 residues. With 3 bases clipped from V and 3 bases from J, the junction kept 17 bases outside the gene matches. CDR1 and CDR2 (germline): ENHRY, SYGVKD.

CDR3 protein: CATLGQVRSPLHF. For the CDR3, the DNA is TGTGCCACGCTCGGACAGGTAAGGTCACCCCTCCACTTT. J is TRBJ1-6 and V is TRBV24-1, with 7 bases lining up with TRBD1. The CDR3 sequence is 13 residues long. Germline lookup yields CDR1 KGHDR and CDR2 SFDVKD. The ends lost 10 bases at V and 10 bases at J; junction bases unmatched: 9.